These 26 T cell receptor beta chains were sequenced from one sample in a study of blood T cell repertoires in COVID-19 (TCRdb year 2020). The library was prepared using the immunoSEQ multiplex PCR assay. TCRdb provides this immuneACCESS table in a form limited to in-frame rearrangements. Some clones are lacking; in checked studies, under half of them reflect an unresolved V gene, and why the rest are absent is not known. In this sample the table shows about 110,000 clones, over 75% of which occur a single time. Roughly 4.1% of the sample rests with the top ten. The sequenced sample was peripheral blood. These receptors all come from a woman aged 65 to 85 with acute or convalescent COVID-19.

The genes are TRBV6-5 and TRBJ1-1; 7 bases line up with TRBD1. The CDR3 contains 13 residues. V lost 6 bases and J lost 3; bases outside the gene matches: 4. Germline CDR1 reads MNHEY; CDR2 reads SVGAGI. The chain's CDR3 is CASSLTGHTEAFF. CDR3 bases: TGTGCCAGCAGCCTGACAGGGCACACTGAAGCTTTCTTT.

The V gene is TRBV5-1, the J gene TRBJ2-3, with 8 bases identical to TRBD1. CDR3 length: 16 residues. Germline-derived CDR1 and CDR2 are SGHRS and YFSETQ. The junction had 3 bases not matched to a gene; V was cut back by 0 bases and J by 0 bases. The CDR3 protein is CASSLAGGYSTDTQYF. The CDR3 nucleotides read TGCGCCAGCAGCTTGGCAGGGGGCTATAGCACAGATACGCAGTATTTT.

The chain combines TRBV15 with TRBJ2-7; 8 bases are shared with TRBD2. V gave up 0 bases and J gave up 4 bases; unmatched junction bases: 17. Germline CDR1 LNHNV, CDR2 YYDKDF (reference sequence). CDR3 length: 19 residues. The CDR3 sequence: CATSRDLPGLSGIRYEQYF. The CDR3 DNA follows: TGTGCCACCAGCAGAGATCTGCCAGGGCTTAGCGGGATAAGGTACGAGCAGTACTTC.

The chain employs TRBV21-1 and TRBJ1-5; the table assigns TRBD1, which was not confirmed against the DNA. TRBV21-1 is designated a pseudogene. This CDR3 comprises 13 residues. The CDR3 DNA reads as TGTGCCAGCAGCAAAAGGTCAGGGCAGCCCCAGCATTTT. Amino acids: CASSKRSGQPQHF.

This clone was counted only a few times. The V and J genes are TRBV5-1 and TRBJ1-6, with no clear D. Germline CDR1 reads SGHRS; CDR2 reads YFSETQ. Trimming removed 0 bases at V and 6 bases at J, with 22 bases between. This CDR3 region has 19 residues. The CDR3 nucleotides are TGCGCCAGCAGCTTGGAATATAGCCCAGCCCCCCAAACTAATTCACCCCTCCACTTT. This sequence encodes CASSLEYSPAPQTNSPLHF.

This clone was picked up a small number of times. The rearrangement links TRBV9 to TRBJ1-6; 7 nucleotides agree with TRBD1. The germline CDR1 and CDR2 sequences are SGDLS and YYNGEE. With V trimmed by 0 bases and J by 9 bases, 3 bases remained unmatched. The CDR3 totals 14 residues. The CDR3, as DNA: TGTGCCAGCAGCGTAGGGCAGGGGGGTTCACCCCTCCACTTT. This codes for CASSVGQGGSPLHF. Full variable domain (outside the CDR3, taken from reference TRBV9 and TRBJ1-6): DSGVTQTPKHLITATGQRVTLRCSPRSGDLSVYWYQQSLDQGLQFLIQYYNGEERAKGNILERFSAQQFPDLHSELNLSSLELGDSALYFCASSVGQGGSPLHFGNGTRLTVT.

The chain carries TRBV18 and TRBJ2-2; a weak D match, TRBD1 (5 bases). This CDR3 is built from 16 residues. The V gene's germline CDR1 is KGHSH and CDR2 LQKENI. Trimming took 0 bases from V and 1 from J, leaving 9 bases between them. CDR3 amino acids: CASSPPRQLNTGELFF. The CDR3 DNA reads TGTGCCAGCTCACCACCGAGACAGCTGAACACCGGGGAGCTGTTTTTT.

V gene TRBV28 combines with J gene TRBJ1-5; 7 positions match TRBD1. With 4 bases clipped from V and 7 bases from J, the junction kept 7 bases outside the gene matches. This CDR3 has 14 amino acids. CDR1 is MDHEN, CDR2 SYDVKM, per germline. CDR3 sequence: CASSSRQGGQPQHF. In nucleotides, the CDR3 is TGTGCCAGCAGTTCTCGACAGGGCGGCCAGCCCCAGCATTTT.

CDR3 region: CASSFTRGLSNPSYGYTF. The CDR3 DNA reads as TGTGCCAGCAGCTTTACACGAGGGCTCTCGAACCCTTCCTATGGCTACACCTTC. This chain connects TRBV7-9 to TRBJ1-2, with D hard to call. CDR1 is SEHNR, CDR2 FQNEAQ, per germline (reference sequence). CDR3 size: 18 residues. V lost 3 bases and J 4 bases, leaving 24 bases between the germline ends.

The chain is built from TRBV18 and TRBJ1-4; 7 bases agree with TRBD1. Germline CDR1 reads KGHSH; CDR2 reads LQKENI. After removal of 0 bases from V and 7 bases from J, the junction contained 5 bases not matched to a gene. The CDR3 has 15 residues. The CDR3 loop is CASSPPGDRREKLFF. In DNA, the CDR3 is TGTGCCAGCTCACCACCGGGGGACAGACGTGAAAAACTGTTTTTT.

This rearrangement joins TRBV5-1 to TRBJ2-1; D is possibly TRBD2 (6 bases). Germline values: CDR1 SGHRS, CDR2 YFSETQ. V was cut by 6 bases and J by 8 bases, with 24 bases left in between. This CDR3 has 16 amino acids. CDR3 protein: CASTKSRDSRRDEQFF. CDR3 sequence (DNA): TGCGCCAGCACCAAATCCCGGGACTCCCGTCGGGATGAGCAGTTCTTC.

This clone appeared a single time. V is TRBV6-2 or TRBV6-3 and J is TRBJ2-2; 12 bases agree with TRBD2. Per germline, CDR1 MNHEY and CDR2 SVGEGT. Trimming took 3 bases from V and 2 from J; bases not matched to a gene: 10. This CDR3 region has 19 residues. The CDR3 loop reads CASSYTLTSGRTNTGELFF. CDR3 nucleotides: TGTGCCAGCAGTTATACCCTAACTAGCGGGAGGACCAACACCGGGGAGCTGTTTTTT.

This clone has only one observation. V gene TRBV11-3 combines with J gene TRBJ2-1, with 9 bases aligning to TRBD2. V lost 4 bases, J lost 6 bases, and 13 bases stayed unmatched. Germline V gene data show CDR1 as SGHNT and CDR2 as YENEEA. The CDR3 spans 17 residues. The CDR3 is CASSSLSGSGGSNEQFF. The CDR3 nucleotides are TGTGCCAGCAGCTCGCTTAGCGGGAGCGGAGGTAGCAATGAGCAGTTCTTC.

CDR3 DNA sequence: TGTGCCAGCAGCTCGGACAGGGCCCTCCACACCGGGGAGCTGTTTTTT. Its translation is CASSSDRALHTGELFF. The J gene is TRBJ2-2, the V gene TRBV7-3; 8 nucleotides align to TRBD1. Germline trimming cut 4 bases from V and 3 bases from J; bases unmatched to any gene: 7. The CDR3 totals 16 residues. The germline V gene has CDR1 SGHTA and CDR2 FQGTGA.

The rearrangement joins TRBV9 to TRBJ2-2, with TRBD2 identical over 9 bases. The V gene's germline CDR1 is SGDLS and CDR2 YYNGEE. The CDR3 loop spans 14 amino acids. Losses at the gene ends were 3 bases for V and 6 bases for J; bases not matched to a gene: 3. This chain's CDR3 is CASSEREAPGELFF. CDR3 bases: TGTGCCAGCAGCGAGCGGGAGGCCCCCGGGGAGCTGTTTTTT.

The V call is TRBV28, the J call TRBJ1-2; perhaps TRBD1 as D (5 bases). Looked up from germline, CDR1 is MDHEN and CDR2 is SYDVKM. Trimming pared 3 bases from V and 7 bases from J, leaving 18 bases between. The CDR3 contains 15 residues. The CDR3 coding sequence is TGTGCCAGCAGTTTCCCGGGACTTCGGAGGGGTGGCTACACCTTC. Translated, it gives CASSFPGLRRGGYTF.

This rearrangement joins TRBV18 to TRBJ1-1; D perhaps matches TRBD1 (5 bases). Trimming removed 4 bases from V and 1 base from J, with 7 bases in between. Germline V CDR1 and CDR2: KGHSH, LQKENI. The CDR3 contains 13 residues. CDR3: CASSQGQNTEAFF. The CDR3 DNA is TGTGCCAGCTCACAAGGACAGAACACTGAAGCTTTCTTT. The variable domain in full, completed from reference TRBV18 and TRBJ1-1, reads NAGVMQNPRHLVRRRGQEARLRCSPMKGHSHVYWYRQLPEEGLKFMVYLQKENIIDESGMPKERFSAEFPKEGPSILRIQQVVRGDSAAYFCASSQGQNTEAFFGQGTRLTVV.

V usage is TRBV6-5 and J usage is TRBJ2-1; 9 bases map to TRBD2. Trimming took 2 bases from V and 2 from J; bases not matched to a gene: 4. The CDR3 loop spans 16 amino acids. The germline V gene has CDR1 MNHEY and CDR2 SVGAGI. CDR3 coding DNA: TGTGCCAGCAGTTACACTCTAGCGGGGCCCTACAATGAGCAGTTCTTC. The encoded protein is CASSYTLAGPYNEQFF.

This clone has just a few counts. The chain links TRBV28 to TRBJ1-2; 7 positions match TRBD1. The CDR3 spans 14 residues. After removal of 2 bases from V and 4 bases from J, the junction contained 4 bases not matched to a gene. Germline CDR1 is MDHEN and CDR2 is SYDVKM. DNA of the CDR3: TGTGCCAGCAGTTTAGAGGGGGCGGGCTATGGCTACACCTTC. The encoded protein is CASSLEGAGYGYTF.

The CDR3 region is CASSQVLAGVNFF. In DNA form, the CDR3 reads TGTGCCAGCAGCCAAGTACTAGCGGGAGTGAATTTCTTC. The rearrangement joins TRBV3-1 (or the pseudogene TRBV3-2) to TRBJ2-1; 11 nucleotides line up with TRBD2. CDR1 LGHDT and CDR2 YNNKEL come from the germline V gene (reference sequence). The CDR3 extends over 13 amino acids. With V trimmed by 1 base and J by 16 bases, 6 bases remained unmatched.

The rearrangement joins TRBV3-1 (or the pseudogene TRBV3-2) to TRBJ1-1, with TRBD1 identical over 7 bases. Germline V gene data show CDR1 as LGHDT and CDR2 as YNNKEL (reference sequence). The CDR3 sequence is 13 residues long. V shed 2 bases and J 11 bases; nucleotides not matched to a gene: 8. For the CDR3, the DNA is TGTGCCAGCAGCCAAAGCTCCACAGGGGCGGCTTTCTTT. Protein sequence: CASSQSSTGAAFF.

The V gene is TRBV19, the J gene TRBJ2-5; no clear D. V lost 6 bases to trimming and J lost 2 bases, with 16 bases between them. The CDR3 is 15 amino acids. In germline, CDR1 is LNHDA, CDR2 SQIVND (reference sequence). The CDR3 sequence: CASRRSNQRQETQYF. The CDR3 DNA is TGTGCCAGTAGGCGGTCAAACCAAAGACAAGAGACCCAGTACTTC.

Comment on this clone: One end of the junction does not line up with germline, which may come from a read error. The chain couples TRBV28 to TRBJ2-1, with D unresolved. Germline values: CDR1 MDHEN, CDR2 SYDVKM. This CDR3 is 10 amino acids long. CDR3 residues: CASSYDEQFF. The CDR3 region has the DNA TGTGCCAGCAGCTACGATGAGCAGTTCTTC. Combining the CDR3 with reference TRBV28 and TRBJ2-1 gives the whole variable domain DVKVTQSSRYLVKRTGEKVFLECVQDMDHENMFWYRQDPGLGLRLIYFSYDVKMKEKGDIPEGYSVSREKKERFSLILESASTNQTSMYLCASSYDEQFFGPGTRLTVL.

The CDR3 region is CATSDGGAMGNTEAFF. The CDR3 DNA reads TGTGCCACCAGTGACGGTGGGGCGATGGGGAACACTGAAGCTTTCTTT. The gene calls are TRBV24-1 and TRBJ1-1; D perhaps matches TRBD1 (5 bases). Trimming cost V 4 bases and J 1 base, with 15 bases left between them. The CDR3 spans 16 residues. The V gene's germline CDR1 is KGHDR and CDR2 SFDVKD.

The chain joins TRBV6-6 to TRBJ2-3, with a weak D call TRBD2 (6 bases). V was trimmed by 5 bases and J by 2 bases, leaving 17 bases between them. This CDR3 is built from 16 residues. Germline CDR1 is MNHNY and CDR2 is SVGAGI (reference sequence). The CDR3 protein is CASSKGLLDSTDTQYF. The CDR3 bases are TGTGCCAGCAGTAAGGGACTTCTAGACTCCACAGATACGCAGTATTTT.

The V call is TRBV5-1, the J call TRBJ1-1; a possible D gene is TRBD1 (5 bases). Trimming left V 3 bases short and J 0 bases short, with 12 bases between. Germline V gives CDR1 SGHRS, CDR2 YFSETQ. The CDR3 has 15 amino acids. The CDR3 spells CASSWSPTVNTEAFF. The CDR3 nucleotides are TGCGCCAGCAGCTGGAGCCCGACAGTGAACACTGAAGCTTTCTTT.